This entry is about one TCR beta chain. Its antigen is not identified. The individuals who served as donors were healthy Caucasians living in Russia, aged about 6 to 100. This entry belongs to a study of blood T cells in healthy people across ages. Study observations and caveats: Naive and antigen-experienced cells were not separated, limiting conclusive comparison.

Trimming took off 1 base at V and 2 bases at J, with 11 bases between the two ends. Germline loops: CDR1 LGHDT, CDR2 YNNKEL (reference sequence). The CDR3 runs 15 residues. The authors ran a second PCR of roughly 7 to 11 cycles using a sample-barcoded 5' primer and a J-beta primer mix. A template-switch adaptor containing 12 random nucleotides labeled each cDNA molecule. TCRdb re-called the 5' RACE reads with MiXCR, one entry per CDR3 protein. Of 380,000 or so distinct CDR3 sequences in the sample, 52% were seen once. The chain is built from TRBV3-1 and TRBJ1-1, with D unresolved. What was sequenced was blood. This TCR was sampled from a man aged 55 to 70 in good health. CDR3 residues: CASSQGGQPNTEAFF. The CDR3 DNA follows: TGTGCCAGCAGCCAAGGGGGTCAGCCCAACACTGAAGCTTTCTTT.